The clone carrying this T cell receptor beta chain came up many times. This entry belongs to a study of T-cell reconstitution after alpha-beta-depleted transplantation in children. Preparation of the TCRbeta library involved a method that used unique molecular identifiers. TCRdb re-analysed the PCR reads in MiXCR, keeping a single row per CDR3 protein. The profile shows roughly 590,000 distinct CDR3 sequences, 15% to 20% of them singletons. The CDR3 has 14 amino acids. Looked up from germline, CDR1 is DFQATT and CDR2 is SNEGSKA (reference sequence). V shed 4 bases and J shed 1 base, with 11 bases lying between them.

The TCR sequence derives from a human donor who donated a stem cell graft to a child with acute myeloid leukemia. Source: PBMCs from the stem cell graft donor, taken from the stem cell graft. The chain employs TRBV20-1 and TRBJ2-1; TRBD2 might be the D (6 bases). CDR3 residues: CSAKKTRSYNEQFF. The CDR3, as DNA: TGCAGTGCTAAGAAGACTAGATCCTACAATGAGCAGTTCTTC.